Listed below are T cell receptor beta chains from one sample, sequenced in a study of T-cell memory formation after mild COVID-19. From the 5' RACE reads, TCRdb called clonotypes with MiXCR, one entry per CDR3 protein. The sample holds fewer than 200,000 distinct CDR3 sequences, about 18% seen once. The specimen was PBMCs or a T cell subset sorted from them (not recorded which). These receptor sequences come from a man younger than 35 who had mild COVID-19 (a few samples of this study predate the infection). Cell type and time point are not known. The CDR3 runs from the conserved cysteine through the conserved F or W. Fields, in order: V gene, CDR3 length, D gene, J gene, CDR3 protein. A D gene is named only where the DNA matches it firmly.

>TRBV6-5|13|NA|TRBJ2-7
CASSYQGFYEQYF
>TRBV5-5|15|NA|TRBJ1-1
CASSPVGVGNTEAFF
>TRBV18|18|NA|TRBJ2-5
CASSPGQYSPSTIGTQYF
>TRBV6-6|18|TRBD1|TRBJ1-1
CASSSGRSLYRQGVEAFF
>TRBV10-3|15|NA|TRBJ2-1
CAISDPRGPYNEQFF
>TRBV18|14|NA|TRBJ1-1
CASSPPGEKTEAFF
>TRBV27|14|NA|TRBJ1-5
CASSLSGAGAAQHF
>TRBV12-3/TRBV12-4|14|TRBD1|TRBJ2-4
CASSQNRGTNIQYF
>TRBV5-6|14|NA|TRBJ1-5
CASSLSRTLAAQHF
>TRBV4-3|16|NA|TRBJ2-6
CASSQDLVPGANVLTF
>TRBV7-2|19|NA|TRBJ1-2
CASSSRGFGVGVSNYGYTF
>TRBV10-3|15|TRBD1|TRBJ2-3
CAIRATDRGGDTQYF
>TRBV24-1|16|TRBD1|TRBJ2-1
CATSDFPGQGLNEQFF
>TRBV10-3|14|TRBD1|TRBJ1-3
CAISLGQGGNTIYF
>TRBV12-3/TRBV12-4|17|TRBD2|TRBJ2-1
CASTPSASGGANNEQFF
>TRBV12-3/TRBV12-4|14|TRBD1|TRBJ1-1
CASTSTGGSTEAFF
>TRBV20-1|14|NA|TRBJ2-1
CSAFLRPSYNEQFF
>TRBV7-9|12|NA|TRBJ1-1
CASSSARTEAFF
>TRBV7-2|14|NA|TRBJ1-2
CASSSMTVDYGYTF
>TRBV20-1|13|TRBD2|TRBJ2-7
CSASGGVSYEQYF
>TRBV12-3/TRBV12-4|14|NA|TRBJ1-1
CASSPRWGRSGAFF
>TRBV7-2|15|NA|TRBJ1-2
CASSLSSRFNYGYTF
>TRBV4-3|16|TRBD1|TRBJ2-1
CASSPSWGQGTNEQFF
>TRBV5-1|17|TRBD2|TRBJ2-1
CASSLVRSGGSYNEQFF
>TRBV4-1|15|NA|TRBJ1-1
CASSQVSRGTTEAFF
>TRBV7-9|15|TRBD1|TRBJ1-4
CASSPGDRGLEKLFF
>TRBV20-1|13|NA|TRBJ1-4
CSARESKEGKLFF
>TRBV5-1|15|NA|TRBJ2-3
CASSLGGRNTDTQYF
>TRBV6-2/TRBV6-3|17|NA|TRBJ1-6
CASRPSGGAGINSPLHF
>TRBV7-7|13|NA|TRBJ2-5
CASSLRLQETQYF
>TRBV24-1|14|NA|TRBJ2-2
CATSDWNNPGELFF
>TRBV3-1|13|NA|TRBJ2-3
CASSQILADTQYF
>TRBV7-2|14|NA|TRBJ1-2
CASNRDVRGYGYTF
>TRBV7-2|16|NA|TRBJ2-7
CASSLSGGPSSYEQYF
>TRBV4-2|18|TRBD1|TRBJ1-4
CASSQAAGTQGAREKLFF
>TRBV3-1|16|NA|TRBJ2-1
CASSQGPRGASHEQFF
>TRBV11-1|14|TRBD2|TRBJ2-5
CASIESSSGETQYF
>TRBV20-1|15|NA|TRBJ1-5
CSARRILESNQPQHF
>TRBV4-1|18|NA|TRBJ2-2
CASSQGAAYPTATGELFF
>TRBV10-3|13|TRBD1|TRBJ1-2
CAGAGQGTYGYTF